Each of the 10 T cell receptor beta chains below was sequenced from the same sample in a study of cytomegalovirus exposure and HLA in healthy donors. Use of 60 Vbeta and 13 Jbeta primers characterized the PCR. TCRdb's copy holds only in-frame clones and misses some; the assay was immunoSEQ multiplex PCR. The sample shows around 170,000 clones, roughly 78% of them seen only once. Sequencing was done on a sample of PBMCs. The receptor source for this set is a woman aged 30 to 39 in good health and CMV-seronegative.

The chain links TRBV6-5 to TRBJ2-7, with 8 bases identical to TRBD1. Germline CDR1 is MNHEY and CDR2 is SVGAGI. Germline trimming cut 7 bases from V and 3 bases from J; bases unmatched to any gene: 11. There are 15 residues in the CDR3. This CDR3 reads CASTRPGGRGYEQYF. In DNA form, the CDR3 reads TGTGCCAGCACCCGGCCAGGGGGCAGGGGCTACGAGCAGTACTTC.

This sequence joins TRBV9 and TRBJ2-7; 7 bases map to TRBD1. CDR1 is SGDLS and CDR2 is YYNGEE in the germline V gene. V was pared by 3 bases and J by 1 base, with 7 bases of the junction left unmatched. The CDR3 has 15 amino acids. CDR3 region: CASSEGAGYSYEQYF. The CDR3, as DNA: TGTGCCAGCAGCGAGGGGGCAGGCTATTCCTACGAGCAGTACTTC. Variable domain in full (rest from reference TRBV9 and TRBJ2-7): DSGVTQTPKHLITATGQRVTLRCSPRSGDLSVYWYQQSLDQGLQFLIQYYNGEERAKGNILERFSAQQFPDLHSELNLSSLELGDSALYFCASSEGAGYSYEQYFGPGTRLTVT.

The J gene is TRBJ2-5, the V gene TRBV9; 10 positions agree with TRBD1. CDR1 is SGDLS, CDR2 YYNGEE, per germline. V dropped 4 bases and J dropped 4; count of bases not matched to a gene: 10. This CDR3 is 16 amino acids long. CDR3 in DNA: TGTGCCAGCAGCATTGGGGACAGGGGTTTTGGAGAGACCCAGTACTTC. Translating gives CASSIGDRGFGETQYF.

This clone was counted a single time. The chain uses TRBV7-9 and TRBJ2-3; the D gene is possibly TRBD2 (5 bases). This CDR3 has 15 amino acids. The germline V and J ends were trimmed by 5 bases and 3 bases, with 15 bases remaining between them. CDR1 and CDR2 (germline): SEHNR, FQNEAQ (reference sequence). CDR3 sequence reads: CASSPSIDWTDTQYF. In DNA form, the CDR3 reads TGTGCCAGCAGCCCTAGCATCGATTGGACAGATACGCAGTATTTT. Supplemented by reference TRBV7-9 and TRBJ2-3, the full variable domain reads DTGVSQNPRHKITKRGQNVTFRCDPISEHNRLYWYRQTLGQGPEFLTYFQNEAQLEKSRLLSDRFSAERPKGSFSTLEIQRTEQGDSAMYLCASSPSIDWTDTQYFGPGTRLTVL.

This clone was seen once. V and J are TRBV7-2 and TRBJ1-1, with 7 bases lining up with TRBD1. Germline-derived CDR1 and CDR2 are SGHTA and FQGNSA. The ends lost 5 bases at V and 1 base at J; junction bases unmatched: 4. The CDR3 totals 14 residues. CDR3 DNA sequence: TGTGCCAGCAGCCCCGGGACAGCGAACACTGAAGCTTTCTTT. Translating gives CASSPGTANTEAFF.

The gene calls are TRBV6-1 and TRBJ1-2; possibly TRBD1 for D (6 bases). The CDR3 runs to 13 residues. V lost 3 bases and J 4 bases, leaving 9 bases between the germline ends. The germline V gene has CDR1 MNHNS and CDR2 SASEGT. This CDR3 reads CASSDPDSYGYTF. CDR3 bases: TGTGCCAGCAGTGATCCGGACAGCTATGGCTACACCTTC.

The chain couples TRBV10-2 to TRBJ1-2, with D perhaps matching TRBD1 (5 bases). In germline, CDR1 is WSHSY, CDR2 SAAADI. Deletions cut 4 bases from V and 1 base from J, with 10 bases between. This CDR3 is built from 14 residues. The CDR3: CASSGGISNYGYTF. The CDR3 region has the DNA TGCGCCAGCAGTGGGGGCATCAGTAACTATGGCTACACCTTC.

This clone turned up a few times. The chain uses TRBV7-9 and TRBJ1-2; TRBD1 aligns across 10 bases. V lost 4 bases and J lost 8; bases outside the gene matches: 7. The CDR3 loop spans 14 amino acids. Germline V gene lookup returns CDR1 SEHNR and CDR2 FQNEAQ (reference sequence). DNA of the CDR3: TGTGCCAGCAGCTCAGCCGGGACAGGGGACGGCTACACCTTC. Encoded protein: CASSSAGTGDGYTF.

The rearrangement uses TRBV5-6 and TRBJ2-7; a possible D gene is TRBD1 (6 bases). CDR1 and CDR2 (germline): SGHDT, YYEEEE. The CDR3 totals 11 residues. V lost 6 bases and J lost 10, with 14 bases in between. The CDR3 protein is CASTSGDGQYF. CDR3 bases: TGTGCCAGCACCTCAGGGGACGGACAGTACTTC.

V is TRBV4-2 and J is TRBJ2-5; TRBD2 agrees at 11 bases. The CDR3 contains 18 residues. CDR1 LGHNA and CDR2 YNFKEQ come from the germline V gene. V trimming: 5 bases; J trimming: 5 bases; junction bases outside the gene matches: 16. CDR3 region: CASSSRGDSGGAGETQYF. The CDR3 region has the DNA TGTGCCAGCAGCTCAAGGGGGGATAGCGGGGGGGCGGGTGAGACCCAGTACTTC.